The 10 T cell receptor beta chains listed next were all sequenced from one sample in a study of blood T cell repertoires in COVID-19 (dated by TCRdb to 2019 to 2021). Library prep was done by the immunoSEQ multiplex PCR assay. Imported from immuneACCESS, the table was reduced by TCRdb to in-frame sequences with V and J called. These copies leave out some clones; in studies compared against another copy, an unresolved V gene accounts for under half, and the cause of the remainder is not known. Here the sample has roughly 200,000 clones; 70% to 80% occur a single time. The top ten constitute under 7% of the sample. Sequenced material: peripheral blood. The receptors were gathered from a middle-aged woman with COVID-19, enrolled during active disease.

The V call is TRBV6-5, the J call TRBJ2-1, with D unclear. V lost 6 bases and J lost 8, with 14 bases in between. Germline V CDR1 and CDR2: MNHEY, SVGAGI. The CDR3 totals 13 residues. The DNA of the CDR3 is TGTGCCAGCAGCTTTGAAGGTAGCTATGAGCAGTTCTTC. As protein: CASSFEGSYEQFF.

The gene calls are TRBV30 and TRBJ2-2; 9 nucleotides agree with TRBD2. The trim removed 2 bases at V and 5 bases at J, leaving 12 bases unmatched. CDR1 and CDR2 from the germline V gene are GTSNPN and SVGIG (reference sequence). The CDR3 consists of 17 residues. The CDR3 here is CAWSQPRLADFTGELFF. Written as DNA, the CDR3 is TGTGCCTGGAGTCAGCCTCGACTAGCGGACTTTACCGGGGAGCTGTTTTTT.

A single count supports this clone. The chain recombines TRBV5-1 with TRBJ2-7, with TRBD1 as a possible D gene (6 bases). There are 12 residues in the CDR3. Trimming removed 3 bases at V and 4 bases at J, with 8 bases between. CDR1 is SGHRS and CDR2 is YFSETQ in the germline V gene. Here the CDR3 DNA reads TGCGCCAGCAGCTCACAGGGATACGAGCAGTACTTC. Its protein product is CASSSQGYEQYF.

The rearrangement links TRBV5-1 to TRBJ2-5, with 7 bases identical to TRBD2. CDR3 length: 14 residues. Germline V gene sequence: CDR1 SGHRS, CDR2 YFSETQ. Trimming removed 4 bases from V and 3 bases from J; junction bases left unmatched: 6. The CDR3, as DNA: TGCGCCAGCAGCCCGGGACTATCCGAAGAGACCCAGTACTTC. Translation: CASSPGLSEETQYF. Using reference TRBV5-1 and TRBJ2-5 for the parts outside the CDR3, the full variable domain is KAGVTQTPRYLIKTRGQQVTLSCSPISGHRSVSWYQQTPGQGLQFLFEYFSETQRNKGNFPGRFSGRQFSNSRSEMNVSTLELGDSALYLCASSPGLSEETQYFGPGTRLLVL.

This clone has only one observation. This chain links TRBV24-1 with TRBJ2-1; a possible D gene is TRBD1 (6 bases). The germline gives CDR1 KGHDR, CDR2 SFDVKD. The CDR3 consists of 15 residues. V was pared by 0 bases and J by 2 bases, with 7 bases between. In DNA form, the CDR3 reads TGTGCCACCAGTGATTTGGACAGGCCCTACAATGAGCAGTTCTTC. Residues: CATSDLDRPYNEQFF.

The gene calls are TRBV4-1 and TRBJ1-6; 7 positions agree with TRBD1. Germline V gene lookup returns CDR1 MGHRA and CDR2 YSYEKL. With V trimmed by 1 base and J by 4 bases, 4 bases remained unmatched. CDR3 length: 16 residues. This chain's CDR3 is CASSQARQGYNSPLHF. The CDR3 bases are TGCGCCAGCAGCCAAGCCCGACAGGGTTATAATTCACCCCTCCACTTT.

The genes are TRBV5-5 and TRBJ1-4; 11 positions match TRBD1. The junction had 7 bases not matched to a gene; V was cut back by 4 bases and J by 11 bases. CDR3 length equals 14 residues. The V gene's germline CDR1 is SGHKS and CDR2 YYEKEE (reference sequence). CDR3 nucleotide sequence: TGTGCCAGCAGCGTGGACAGGGGGCCGGGGAAACTGTTTTTT. Protein product: CASSVDRGPGKLFF.

V is TRBV19 and J is TRBJ2-3, with a weak D call TRBD2 (6 bases). The CDR3 is 16 residues long. Per germline, CDR1 LNHDA and CDR2 SQIVND (reference sequence). The V end was cut by 5 bases, the J end by 0 bases, with 15 bases between. This CDR3 is CASSRRDLGSTDTQYF. The CDR3 DNA reads as TGTGCCAGTAGTCGAAGGGACTTGGGTAGCACAGATACGCAGTATTTT.

This clone was counted only a few times. The chain carries TRBV18 and TRBJ2-7, with 7 bases aligning to TRBD2. The V gene's germline CDR1 is KGHSH and CDR2 LQKENI. There are 15 residues in the CDR3. V lost 3 bases to trimming and J lost 1 base; unmatched junction nucleotides: 6. This chain's CDR3 is CASSPSTGLSYEQYF. The CDR3 coding sequence is TGTGCCAGCTCACCTAGTACGGGACTATCCTACGAGCAGTACTTC.

V and J are TRBV18 and TRBJ1-6; unclear D gene. Per germline, CDR1 KGHSH and CDR2 LQKENI. Trimming left V 10 bases short and J 8 bases short, with 15 bases between. CDR3 length: 13 residues. The CDR3 DNA reads TGTGCCACCCATGAACAGAGGGATTCACCCCTCCACTTT. This encodes CATHEQRDSPLHF.